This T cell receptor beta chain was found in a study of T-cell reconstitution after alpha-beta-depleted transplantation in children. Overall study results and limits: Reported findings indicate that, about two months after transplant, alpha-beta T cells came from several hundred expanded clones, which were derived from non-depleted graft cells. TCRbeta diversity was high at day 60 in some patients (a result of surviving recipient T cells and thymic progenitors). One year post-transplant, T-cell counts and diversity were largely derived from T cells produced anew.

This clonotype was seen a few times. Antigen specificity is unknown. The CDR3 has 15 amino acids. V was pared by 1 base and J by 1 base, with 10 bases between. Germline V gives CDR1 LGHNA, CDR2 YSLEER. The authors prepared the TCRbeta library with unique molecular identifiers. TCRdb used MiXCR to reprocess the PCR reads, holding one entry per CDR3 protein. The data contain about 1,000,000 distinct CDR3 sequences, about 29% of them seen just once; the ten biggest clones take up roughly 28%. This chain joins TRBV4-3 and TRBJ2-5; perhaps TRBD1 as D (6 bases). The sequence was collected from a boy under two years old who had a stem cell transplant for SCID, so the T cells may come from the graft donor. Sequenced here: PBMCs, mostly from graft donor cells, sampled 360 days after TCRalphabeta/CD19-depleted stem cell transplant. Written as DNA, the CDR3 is TGCGCCAGCAGCCAAGGGCGGACAGTCCAAGAGACCCAGTACTTC. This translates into CASSQGRTVQETQYF.